This T cell receptor beta chain comes out of a study of blood T cell repertoires in COVID-19. This clone was detected only a few times. Sequencing used immunoSEQ multiplex PCR; TCRdb keeps in-frame clones, though not all of them. Seen here are more than 95,000 clones, roughly 80% observed once, and the top ten hold roughly 25%. This CDR3 has 13 amino acids. Looked up from germline, CDR1 is MNHEY and CDR2 is SMNVEV (reference sequence). With 2 bases removed from V and 10 bases from J, the gap between germline ends came to 12 bases. The rearrangement joins TRBV27 to TRBJ2-1, with D possibly being TRBD1 (5 bases). The sequencing sample was made of peripheral blood. This clonotype was obtained from a human donor in a cohort sampled during active COVID-19. The CDR3 region is CASSLDQGLEQFF. In nucleotides, the CDR3 is TGTGCCAGCAGTTTAGACCAGGGCCTGGAGCAGTTCTTC.